Listed below are T cell receptor beta chains from one sample, sequenced in a study of T cell changes during pregnancy in multiple sclerosis. TCRdb's table, derived via immunoSEQ multiplex PCR, lists solely in-frame clones and lacks some. The sample carries about 84,000 clones, about 94% recorded once. This specimen was peripheral blood, taken in the third trimester of pregnancy. Receptor source: a female donor with multiple sclerosis, enrolled in a pregnancy study. Both conserved end residues are part of each CDR3. A D gene is named only where the DNA matches it firmly. Size values are once, few and many counts, or a class for expanded clones, and some rows have none.

CDR3 protein: CASSRLQTPSSYNEQFF
CDR3 DNA: TGCGCCAGCAGCCGCTTACAGACACCAAGCTCCTACAATGAGCAGTTCTTC
V gene: TRBV4-1
clone size: .
J gene: TRBJ2-1
D gene: .
CDR3 length: 17

CDR3 protein: CASSSRDRGDREQFF
CDR3 DNA: TGTGCCAGCAGTTCCCGGGACAGGGGGGACCGTGAGCAGTTCTTC
V gene: TRBV27
clone size: .
J gene: TRBJ2-1
D gene: TRBD1
CDR3 length: 15

CDR3 protein: CASSLGRGQGTFF
CDR3 DNA: TGTGCCAGCAGCTTAGGAAGGGGACAGGGGACTTTCTTT
V gene: TRBV13
clone size: .
J gene: TRBJ1-1
D gene: TRBD1
CDR3 length: 13

CDR3 protein: CASSFTDTEAFF
CDR3 DNA: TGTGCCAGCAGCTTTACGGACACTGAAGCTTTCTTT
V gene: TRBV5-6
clone size: once
J gene: TRBJ1-1
D gene: .
CDR3 length: 12

CDR3 protein: CASRERQINQPQHF
CDR3 DNA: TGTGCCAGCAGAGAAAGACAGATCAATCAGCCCCAGCATTTT
V gene: TRBV2
clone size: .
J gene: TRBJ1-5
D gene: .
CDR3 length: 14

CDR3 protein: CASSLGGQEETQYF
CDR3 DNA: TGTGCCAGCAGCTTGGGGGGGCAGGAAGAGACCCAGTACTTC
V gene: TRBV5-4
clone size: .
J gene: TRBJ2-5
D gene: .
CDR3 length: 14

CDR3 protein: CASSLLSNRYEQYF
CDR3 DNA: TGTGCCAGCAGTCTACTAAGTAACCGGTACGAGCAGTACTTC
V gene: TRBV7-2
clone size: .
J gene: TRBJ2-7
D gene: .
CDR3 length: 14

CDR3 protein: CASSYSRGGGTEAFF
CDR3 DNA: TGTGCCAGCAGTTACAGCAGAGGGGGTGGCACTGAAGCTTTCTTT
V gene: TRBV6-5
clone size: .
J gene: TRBJ1-1
D gene: .
CDR3 length: 15

CDR3 protein: CASTGGQAYEQYF
CDR3 DNA: TGTGCCAGCACTGGGGGACAGGCCTACGAGCAGTACTTC
V gene: TRBV2
clone size: .
J gene: TRBJ2-7
D gene: TRBD1
CDR3 length: 13

CDR3 protein: CASSLGSDNSPLHF
CDR3 DNA: TGCGCCAGCAGCTTGGGGTCGGATAATTCACCCCTCCACTTT
V gene: TRBV5-1
clone size: .
J gene: TRBJ1-6
D gene: .
CDR3 length: 14

CDR3 protein: CASSILDRGLFNSPLHF
CDR3 DNA: TGTGCCAGTAGTATTCTGGACAGGGGTCTTTTCAATTCACCCCTCCACTTT
V gene: TRBV19
clone size: .
J gene: TRBJ1-6
D gene: TRBD1
CDR3 length: 17

CDR3 protein: CASSWDRLTKITGELFF
CDR3 DNA: TGTGCCAGTAGTTGGGACAGGCTGACAAAAATCACCGGGGAGCTGTTTTTT
V gene: TRBV19
clone size: .
J gene: TRBJ2-2
D gene: TRBD1
CDR3 length: 17

CDR3 protein: CASRLHRDNQPQHF
CDR3 DNA: TGTGCAAGTCGCTTGCACCGGGACAATCAGCCCCAGCATTTT
V gene: TRBV12-2
clone size: .
J gene: TRBJ1-5
D gene: .
CDR3 length: 14

CDR3 protein: CASSLGWGGTQPQHF
CDR3 DNA: TGTGCCAGCAGCTTAGGATGGGGGGGAACTCAGCCCCAGCATTTT
V gene: TRBV11-2
clone size: .
J gene: TRBJ1-5
D gene: .
CDR3 length: 15

CDR3 protein: CASSLPTSGGAEQFF
CDR3 DNA: TGTGCCAGCAGCTTACCAACTAGCGGGGGGGCCGAGCAGTTCTTC
V gene: TRBV7-6
clone size: .
J gene: TRBJ2-1
D gene: TRBD2
CDR3 length: 15

CDR3 protein: CASSPGGATDTQYF
CDR3 DNA: TGTGCCAGCAGTCCGGGGGGCGCCACAGATACGCAGTATTTT
V gene: TRBV6-5
clone size: .
J gene: TRBJ2-3
D gene: .
CDR3 length: 14

CDR3 protein: CASSQVSGTGYSPLHF
CDR3 DNA: TGCGCCAGCAGCCAAGTCTCCGGGACAGGGTACTCACCCCTCCACTTT
V gene: TRBV4-1
clone size: .
J gene: TRBJ1-6
D gene: TRBD1
CDR3 length: 16

CDR3 protein: CASSPLGGAQHF
CDR3 DNA: TGTGCCAGCAGTCCCCTCGGGGGAGCCCAGCATTTT
V gene: TRBV27
clone size: .
J gene: TRBJ1-5
D gene: .
CDR3 length: 12

CDR3 protein: CASSHAGQEKLFF
CDR3 DNA: TGCGCCAGCAGCCATGCAGGTCAGGAAAAACTGTTTTTT
V gene: TRBV4-1
clone size: .
J gene: TRBJ1-4
D gene: .
CDR3 length: 13

CDR3 protein: CASRPGVSGNTIYF
CDR3 DNA: TGTGCCAGCAGACCGGGGGTATCTGGAAACACCATATATTTT
V gene: TRBV27
clone size: .
J gene: TRBJ1-3
D gene: .
CDR3 length: 14

CDR3 protein: CASSSTQYF
CDR3 DNA: TGTGCCAGCAGTTCGACGCAGTATTTT
V gene: TRBV6-1
clone size: .
J gene: TRBJ2-3
D gene: .
CDR3 length: 9

CDR3 protein: CASSEVLAVAYEQYF
CDR3 DNA: TGTGCCAGCAGTGAAGTACTAGCGGTTGCCTACGAGCAGTACTTC
V gene: TRBV6-1
clone size: .
J gene: TRBJ2-7
D gene: TRBD2
CDR3 length: 15

CDR3 protein: CASRKAGGGAWAFF
CDR3 DNA: TGTGCCAGCAGAAAAGCCGGGGGGGGCGCCTGGGCTTTCTTT
V gene: TRBV6-1
clone size: .
J gene: TRBJ1-1
D gene: .
CDR3 length: 14

CDR3 protein: CASSRTPGREALHF
CDR3 DNA: TGTGCCAGCAGCCGAACGCCAGGGCGAGAAGCCCTCCACTTT
V gene: TRBV7-9
clone size: .
J gene: TRBJ1-6
D gene: .
CDR3 length: 14

CDR3 protein: CASSSYTGEEQFF
CDR3 DNA: TGTGCCAGCAGCTCCTACACAGGAGAAGAGCAGTTCTTC
V gene: TRBV9
clone size: once
J gene: TRBJ2-1
D gene: .
CDR3 length: 13

CDR3 protein: CAARGLETGELFF
CDR3 DNA: TGTGCCGCCAGGGGGCTGGAAACCGGGGAGCTGTTTTTT
V gene: TRBV10-3
clone size: .
J gene: TRBJ2-2
D gene: TRBD1
CDR3 length: 13

CDR3 protein: CASSQGPAPGQPQHF
CDR3 DNA: TGTGCCAGCAGCCAGGGCCCCGCTCCCGGTCAGCCCCAGCATTTT
V gene: TRBV6-1
clone size: .
J gene: TRBJ1-5
D gene: .
CDR3 length: 15

CDR3 protein: CASSESIPGGAVTNEKLFF
CDR3 DNA: TGTGCCAGCAGTGAATCAATCCCGGGGGGGGCTGTTACTAATGAAAAACTGTTTTTT
V gene: TRBV6-1
clone size: .
J gene: TRBJ1-4
D gene: .
CDR3 length: 19

CDR3 protein: CASSEIAGGLYNEQFF
CDR3 DNA: TGTGCCAGCAGCGAAATAGCGGGGGGGCTATACAATGAGCAGTTCTTC
V gene: TRBV7-9
clone size: .
J gene: TRBJ2-1
D gene: TRBD2
CDR3 length: 16

CDR3 protein: CASSQDWSIAPDTDTQYF
CDR3 DNA: TGCGCCAGCAGCCAAGATTGGTCGATCGCCCCAGACACAGATACGCAGTATTTT
V gene: TRBV4-1
clone size: .
J gene: TRBJ2-3
D gene: .
CDR3 length: 18

CDR3 protein: CASSLVGTAGDTQYF
CDR3 DNA: TGCGCCAGCAGCTTGGTGGGGACAGCAGGAGATACGCAGTATTTT
V gene: TRBV5-1
clone size: once
J gene: TRBJ2-3
D gene: TRBD1
CDR3 length: 15

CDR3 protein: CASTTNGQGILYSNQPQHF
CDR3 DNA: TGTGCCAGTACCACGAACGGGCAGGGGATTTTGTATAGCAATCAGCCCCAGCATTTT
V gene: TRBV19
clone size: .
J gene: TRBJ1-5
D gene: .
CDR3 length: 19

CDR3 protein: CAISNLAGETDTQYF
CDR3 DNA: TGTGCCATCAGTAACCTAGCGGGGGAAACAGATACGCAGTATTTT
V gene: TRBV10-3
clone size: .
J gene: TRBJ2-3
D gene: TRBD2
CDR3 length: 15

CDR3 protein: CASSPLQVYEQYF
CDR3 DNA: TGTGCCAGCTCACCATTACAGGTCTACGAGCAGTACTTC
V gene: TRBV18
clone size: once
J gene: TRBJ2-7
D gene: .
CDR3 length: 13

CDR3 protein: CASSLRTDSPLHF
CDR3 DNA: TGTGCTAGCAGCCTGAGGACAGATTCACCCCTCCACTTT
V gene: TRBV7-7
clone size: once
J gene: TRBJ1-6
D gene: .
CDR3 length: 13

CDR3 protein: CASNGDTGELFF
CDR3 DNA: TGTGCCAGCAACGGGGACACCGGGGAGCTGTTTTTT
V gene: TRBV7-9
clone size: .
J gene: TRBJ2-2
D gene: .
CDR3 length: 12

CDR3 protein: CASRQPGVNTEAFF
CDR3 DNA: TGTGCCAGCAGACAGCCGGGGGTGAACACTGAAGCTTTCTTT
V gene: TRBV28
clone size: .
J gene: TRBJ1-1
D gene: .
CDR3 length: 14

CDR3 protein: CASKDPGQGAQPQHF
CDR3 DNA: TGTGCCAGCAAGGATCCGGGACAGGGGGCCCAGCCCCAGCATTTT
V gene: TRBV2
clone size: .
J gene: TRBJ1-5
D gene: TRBD1
CDR3 length: 15